This T cell receptor beta chain came from a study of blood T cells in healthy people across ages. A second PCR, run for about 7 to 11 cycles, used a sample-barcoded 5' primer plus a J-beta primer mix. TCRdb redid the calling of the 5' RACE reads with MiXCR, one entry per CDR3 protein. The data contain around 870,000 distinct CDR3 sequences, 29% of them singletons. Trimming removed 5 bases from V and 11 bases from J; junction bases left unmatched: 16. The CDR3 totals 15 residues. CDR1 is SGHTA and CDR2 is FQGNSA in the germline V gene. This clonotype was seen a handful of times. The sequenced sample was blood. The TCR was taken from an elderly woman in good health. The rearrangement links TRBV7-2 to TRBJ2-5; TRBD2 aligns across 8 bases. Written as DNA, the CDR3 is TGTGCCAGCAGCACAACTAGCGGAAGCTACAATGAGCAGTACTTC. Residues: CASSTTSGSYNEQYF.